This entry concerns a single T cell receptor (beta chain). This clonotype was detected ten times or more. Its cognate antigen has yet to be identified. Per-base qualities were not stored, and no clone one base away is much larger. The data originate from a study of T-cell reconstitution after alpha-beta-depleted transplantation in children listed by TCRdb under 2016. Study-wide context: The study quantitatively tracked T-cell immune reconstitution after TCRalphabeta/CD19-depleted allogeneic hematopoietic cell transplantation in children using TCR repertoire profiling.

The germline V gene (reference sequence) specifies DFQATT as CDR1 and SNEGSKA as CDR2. From V the trimming removes 2 bases and from J it removes 8 bases, while the gene matches leave 9 bases of the junction unaccounted for. The CDR3 measures 14 amino acids from cysteine to phenylalanine. Of all the DNA, just the CDR3 is kept, 42 bases in frame from base 1. Libraries were constructed by PCR. Instrument on record: Illumina HiSeq 2500. To normalize quantification of the TCRbeta repertoire, the TCR libraries were built with molecular barcoding that relied on unique molecular identifiers. TCRdb trimmed the raw reads at Q25, called clones with MiXCR and kept productive beta chains. CDR3 protein duplicates are merged, each entry listing the most common genes and DNA. The sample table holds approximately 640,000 distinct CDR3 sequences, of which roughly 15% were seen once. Of the sample, approximately 1% falls within the top ten clones.

The receptor's source is a human donor who donated a stem cell graft to a child with acute myeloid leukemia. The sample in question was PBMCs from the stem cell graft donor, obtained from the stem cell graft. The V gene is TRBV20-1 and the J gene is TRBJ2-1, with 7 middle bases fitting TRBD1. The DNA sequence follows: TGCAGTGCTAGACCGGGACAGTACAGCGATGAGCAGTTCTTC. Translated, this is CSARPGQYSDEQFF.